Presented here are 15 T cell receptor beta chains from one specimen sequenced in a study of patients and donors after allogeneic stem cell transplantation. TCRdb reprocessed the RT-PCR reads via MiXCR and lists one record per CDR3 protein. The sample holds approximately 220,000 distinct CDR3 sequences; around 40% are singletons and the top ten take 9.5% to 13%. What was sequenced was blood, either unsorted or a sorted T cell fraction (not recorded which). These receptors were taken from a human donor who was either an allogeneic HSCT recipient or a stem cell or donor lymphocyte infusion donor (not recorded which). It is not recorded whose cells these are; they may come from a transplant donor.

This clonotype was seen at least ten times. The chain has TRBV12-3 or TRBV12-4 and TRBJ1-4; 9 bases align to TRBD1. Trimming at V came to 4 bases and at J to 8 bases, leaving 17 bases not matched to a gene. CDR3 length: 18 residues. Here the CDR3 reads CASSSGTGRGHLREKLFF. The CDR3 nucleotides read TGTGCCAGCAGTTCTGGGACAGGGAGGGGGCATTTACGCGAAAAACTGTTTTTT.

The chain couples TRBV12-3 or TRBV12-4 to TRBJ1-1, with 11 nucleotides matching TRBD1. This CDR3 region has 14 residues. Germline trimming cut 6 bases from V and 4 bases from J; bases unmatched to any gene: 4. The CDR3 DNA is TGTGCCAGCAGCCAGGGGACAGGGGGCACTGAAGCTTTCTTT. Translated, it gives CASSQGTGGTEAFF.

The chain has TRBV24-1 and TRBJ2-1; 9 bases agree with TRBD1. J gave up 9 bases and V 7 bases, and 6 bases lay outside the gene matches. The CDR3 covers 13 residues. Germline V CDR1 and CDR2: KGHDR, SFDVKD. The CDR3 sequence is CATRTGTGLEQFF. DNA for the CDR3: TGTGCCACCAGGACCGGGACAGGGCTTGAGCAGTTCTTC.

The chain uses TRBV9 and TRBJ1-2, with 9 bases fitting TRBD1. Germline V lookup: CDR1 SGDLS, CDR2 YYNGEE. The junction had 9 bases not matched to a gene; V was cut back by 6 bases and J by 3 bases. This CDR3 contains 15 residues. In DNA form, the CDR3 reads TGTGCCAGCACCCGGCCGGGACAGGGAGACTATGGCTACACCTTC. Its translation is CASTRPGQGDYGYTF.

The chain carries TRBV7-9 and TRBJ1-3, with D tentatively TRBD1 (5 bases). The CDR3 extends over 17 amino acids. V was cut by 5 bases and J by 3 bases, with 20 bases left in between. The germline V gene has CDR1 SEHNR and CDR2 FQNEAQ (reference sequence). The CDR3 spells CASSPGLRGANGNTIYF. CDR3 bases: TGTGCCAGCAGCCCTGGCTTGAGGGGCGCGAATGGAAACACCATATATTTT.

The V call is TRBV27, the J call TRBJ2-3, with D hard to call. Germline-derived CDR1 and CDR2 are MNHEY and SMNVEV (reference sequence). V lost 0 bases, J lost 3 bases, and 13 bases lay in between. CDR3 size: 16 residues. The CDR3 region is CASSLSWVRWTDTQYF. DNA of the CDR3: TGTGCCAGCAGTTTATCTTGGGTGAGGTGGACAGATACGCAGTATTTT.

This chain joins TRBV28 and TRBJ1-1; possible D gene TRBD1, 6 bases. This CDR3 spans 15 amino acids. Germline lookup yields CDR1 MDHEN and CDR2 SYDVKM. With 1 base removed from V and 6 bases from J, the gap between germline ends came to 15 bases. The CDR3: CASSLSLGAVAEAFF. In nucleotides, the CDR3 is TGTGCCAGCAGTTTATCGCTGGGGGCGGTGGCTGAAGCTTTCTTT.

In this sample, this clonotype turned up a few times. The V and J genes are TRBV5-1 and TRBJ1-2; perhaps TRBD1 as D (6 bases). This CDR3 comprises 15 residues. Trimming removed 5 bases at V and 3 bases at J, with 17 bases between. Per the germline V gene, CDR1 is SGHRS and CDR2 is YFSETQ. The CDR3 DNA follows: TGCGCCAGCAGTCCTAATGGGCAGGGGTACTATGGCTACACCTTC. Amino acid sequence: CASSPNGQGYYGYTF.

The rearrangement links TRBV28 to TRBJ1-5; maybe TRBD1 (5 bases). The CDR3 sequence is 15 residues long. Germline V gene sequence: CDR1 MDHEN, CDR2 SYDVKM. V dropped 0 bases and J dropped 3 bases, with 9 bases sitting between them. The chain's CDR3 is CASSLWQGYNQPQHF. Here the CDR3 DNA reads TGTGCCAGCAGTTTATGGCAGGGTTACAATCAGCCCCAGCATTTT.

The rearrangement uses TRBV27 and TRBJ1-2; tentative D call: TRBD1 (5 bases). V lost 6 bases and J 6 bases, leaving 17 bases between the germline ends. The CDR3 totals 14 residues. Germline V gene lookup returns CDR1 MNHEY and CDR2 SMNVEV (reference sequence). The chain's CDR3 is CASRRDARRHGYTF. The DNA of the CDR3 is TGTGCCAGCAGGCGGGACGCCCGACGTCATGGCTACACCTTC.

The rearrangement joins TRBV20-1 to TRBJ2-1; 7 nucleotides align to TRBD1. This CDR3 comprises 18 residues. Losses at the gene ends were 5 bases for V and 0 bases for J; bases not matched to a gene: 16. Germline V lookup: CDR1 DFQATT, CDR2 SNEGSKA (reference sequence). The CDR3 DNA follows: TGCAGTGCTCGCCCGGGACAGCCATTCTATAGCTCCTACAATGAGCAGTTCTTC. Translated: CSARPGQPFYSSYNEQFF.

This rearrangement joins TRBV12-3 or TRBV12-4 to TRBJ1-1, with 7 nucleotides matching TRBD1. V was pared by 6 bases and J by 5 bases, with 9 bases of the junction left unmatched. This CDR3 has 14 amino acids. The CDR3 loop reads CASRPTGFGTEAFF. CDR3 DNA: TGTGCCAGCAGACCGACAGGGTTTGGGACTGAAGCTTTCTTT.

The table lists this clonotype with a few counts. The chain has TRBV5-1 and TRBJ2-3; no clear D. V lost 7 bases and J lost 2, with 8 bases in between. This CDR3 has 12 residues. The V gene's germline CDR1 is SGHRS and CDR2 YFSETQ. This CDR3 reads CASGEDTDTQYF. CDR3 in DNA: TGCGCCAGCGGGGAAGACACAGATACGCAGTATTTT.

This clonotype was recorded a few times. The genes are TRBV5-1 and TRBJ1-1; 8 bases are a match to TRBD1. Germline V gene data show CDR1 as SGHRS and CDR2 as YFSETQ. This CDR3 comprises 17 residues. V was pared by 1 base and J by 1 base, with 9 bases of the junction left unmatched. The CDR3 loop is CASSLRTGSIRNTEAFF. In DNA form, the CDR3 reads TGCGCCAGCAGCTTGCGGACAGGGTCGATCCGGAACACTGAAGCTTTCTTT.

This chain uses TRBV7-9 with TRBJ1-6; no clear D. Trimming cost V 5 bases and J 6 bases, with 11 bases left between them. The CDR3 spans 14 residues. Germline V gives CDR1 SEHNR, CDR2 FQNEAQ (reference sequence). CDR3 DNA: TGTGCCAGCAGCGTCGGGTCTGGTAATTCACCCCTCCACTTT. This sequence encodes CASSVGSGNSPLHF.